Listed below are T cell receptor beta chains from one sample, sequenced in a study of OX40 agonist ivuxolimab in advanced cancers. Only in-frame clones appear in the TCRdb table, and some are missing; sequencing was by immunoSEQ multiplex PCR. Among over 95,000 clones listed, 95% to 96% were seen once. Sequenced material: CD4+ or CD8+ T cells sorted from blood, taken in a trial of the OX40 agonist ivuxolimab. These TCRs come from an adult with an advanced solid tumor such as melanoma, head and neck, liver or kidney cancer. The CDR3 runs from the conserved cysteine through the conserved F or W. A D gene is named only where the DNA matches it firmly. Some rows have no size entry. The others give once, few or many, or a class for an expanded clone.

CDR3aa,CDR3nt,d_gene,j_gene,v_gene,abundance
CASSLSIRGGGWGEQYF,TGTGCCAGCAGCTTGTCGATCCGCGGCGGGGGTTGGGGTGAGCAGTACTTC,TRBD2,TRBJ2-7,TRBV5-4,-
CASSYSIGGSQETQYF,TGTGCCAGCAGTTACTCGATCGGGGGTTCCCAAGAGACCCAGTACTTC,-,TRBJ2-5,TRBV6-6,-
CASRDLNYGYTF,TGTGCCAGCAGGGACTTAAACTATGGCTACACCTTC,-,TRBJ1-2,TRBV6-5,-
CASSSSGRPYEQYF,TGTGCCAGCAGCTCGTCGGGACGGCCCTACGAGCAGTACTTC,-,TRBJ2-7,TRBV7-3,once
CASSLSSGGYNEQFF,TGTGCCAGCAGTTTATCTAGCGGGGGGTACAATGAGCAGTTCTTC,TRBD2,TRBJ2-1,TRBV27,-
CASSPGRGGFYTEAFF,TGCGCCAGCAGCCCTGGAAGGGGCGGTTTTTACACTGAAGCTTTCTTT,-,TRBJ1-1,TRBV4-1,-
CASSQRGADTGELFF,TGCGCCAGCAGCCAACGGGGGGCGGACACCGGGGAGCTGTTTTTT,-,TRBJ2-2,TRBV4-1,-
CASSVSSSLGETQYF,TGTGCCAGCAGCGTAAGCAGCTCCCTAGGGGAGACCCAGTACTTC,-,TRBJ2-5,TRBV9,-
CASSPGAGMASYEQYF,TGTGCCAGCAGCCCGGGAGCCGGGATGGCCTCCTACGAGCAGTACTTC,-,TRBJ2-7,TRBV5-4,-
CASSEEQVRATNEKLFF,TGTGCCAGCAGTGAAGAACAGGTTAGGGCAACTAATGAAAAACTGTTTTTT,-,TRBJ1-4,TRBV2,-
CAIQGLREKLFF,TGTGCCATACAGGGGCTTCGGGAAAAACTGTTTTTT,TRBD1,TRBJ1-4,TRBV2,-
CASSPQPGHHNEQFF,TGTGCCAGCAGCCCTCAACCGGGACACCATAATGAGCAGTTCTTC,-,TRBJ2-1,TRBV7-3,-
CASSLVGGSYEQYF,TGTGCCAGCAGCTTAGTTGGGGGCTCCTACGAGCAGTACTTC,-,TRBJ2-7,TRBV7-3,-
CASSEIGFNEQFF,TGTGCCAGCAGTGAAATCGGTTTCAATGAGCAGTTCTTC,-,TRBJ2-1,TRBV25-1,-
CASSYQGGDEQYF,TGTGCCAGCAGTTACCAGGGAGGGGACGAGCAGTACTTC,TRBD2,TRBJ2-7,TRBV6-5,-
CASSRSSYNEQFF,TGTGCCAGCAGCCGAAGCTCCTACAATGAGCAGTTCTTC,-,TRBJ2-1,TRBV14,few
CASSLAVRHSYNEQFF,TGTGCCAGCAGCTTAGCTGTCCGTCACTCCTACAATGAGCAGTTCTTC,-,TRBJ2-1,TRBV11-2,once
CASRSDTTEAFF,TGTGCCAGCAGATCCGACACCACTGAAGCTTTCTTT,-,TRBJ1-1,TRBV7-9,once
CASSQRSSYNSPLHF,TGCGCCAGCAGTCAACGGAGCTCCTATAATTCACCCCTCCACTTT,-,TRBJ1-6,TRBV10-1,-
CASSYGGNQPQHF,TGTGCCAGCAGTTATGGGGGCAATCAGCCCCAGCATTTT,-,TRBJ1-5,TRBV6-1,-
CASSGVESATNYGYTF,TGTGCCAGCAGTGGGGTGGAGTCCGCAACTAACTATGGCTACACCTTC,-,TRBJ1-2,TRBV6-1,-
CASSFAVSSTYEQYF,TGTGCCAGCAGTTTTGCGGTTAGCTCAACCTACGAGCAGTACTTC,-,TRBJ2-7,TRBV28,-
CASSLLPRSGGPSEQYF,TGTGCCAGCAGTTTATTGCCCCGTAGCGGGGGCCCCTCCGAGCAGTACTTC,TRBD2,TRBJ2-7,TRBV28,-
CASSLTYEQYF,TGTGCCAGCAGCTTAACTTACGAGCAGTACTTC,-,TRBJ2-7,TRBV7-8,once
CASSEGQGAYEQYF,TGTGCCAGCAGCGAGGGACAGGGGGCCTACGAGCAGTACTTC,TRBD1,TRBJ2-7,TRBV9,-
CASSLKTGGTEAFF,TGCGCCAGCAGCTTAAAGACAGGGGGCACTGAAGCTTTCTTT,TRBD1,TRBJ1-1,TRBV5-1,-
CASSQRTSGLTDTQYF,TGCGCCAGCAGCCAACGGACTAGCGGGCTCACAGATACGCAGTATTTT,TRBD2,TRBJ2-3,TRBV4-1,-
CASSSGGDSKPKFF,TGTGCCAGCAGCTCGGGAGGGGACAGTAAGCCGAAATTCTTT,TRBD1,TRBJ1-1,TRBV5-4,-
CASSLGQADGYTF,TGTGCCAGCAGCTTGGGACAGGCGGATGGCTACACCTTC,-,TRBJ1-2,TRBV5-6,-
CASSLVGLHNEQFF,TGTGCCAGCAGCTTAGTGGGCTTGCACAATGAGCAGTTCTTC,-,TRBJ2-1,TRBV7-6,-
CASSLRGTTDTQYF,TGTGCCAGCAGCTTACGGGGGACCACAGATACGCAGTATTTT,-,TRBJ2-3,TRBV7-6,-
CASSLQGRGPDTEAFF,TGTGCCAGCAGCTTACAGGGCAGGGGGCCAGACACTGAAGCTTTCTTT,TRBD1,TRBJ1-1,TRBV7-9,once